This entry concerns a single T cell receptor beta chain. The antigen is unknown. Single viable CD3+CD4+CD8-CD45RO+ cells were sorted as the memory CD4+ T cells. Positive selection with CD4 microbeads enriched total CD4+ T cells. Sequenced by immunoSEQ multiplex PCR; TCRdb stores in-frame clones only, minus some. The table has approximately 26,000 clones, over 70% seen once. The data were taken from a study of memory CD4+ T cells and cytomegalovirus serostatus. Study background: Healthy Belgian adult donors included about 10 CMV-positive and some 23 CMV-negative people. Whole-study results and caveats: Of about 150 reported CMV TCRbeta sequences, about 67 were found in memory CD4+ repertoires.

This CDR3 comprises 12 residues. The V gene's germline CDR1 is MNHEY and CDR2 SVGAGI. V lost 4 bases to trimming and J lost 5 bases, with 8 bases between them. The TCR was taken from an adult in good health and CMV-seronegative. Sequenced sample: memory CD4+ T cells from blood. This chain uses TRBV6-5 with TRBJ2-5; D gene uncertain. CDR3 coding DNA: TGTGCCAGCAGTTTAAGGACGGAGACCCAGTACTTC. Protein sequence: CASSLRTETQYF.